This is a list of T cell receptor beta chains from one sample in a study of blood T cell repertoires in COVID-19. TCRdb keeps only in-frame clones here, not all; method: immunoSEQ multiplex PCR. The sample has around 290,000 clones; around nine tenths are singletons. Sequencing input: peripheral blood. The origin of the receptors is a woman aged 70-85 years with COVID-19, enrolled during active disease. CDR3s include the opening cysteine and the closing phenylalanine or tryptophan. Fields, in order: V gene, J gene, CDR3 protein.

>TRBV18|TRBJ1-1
CASSMGQLNTEAFF
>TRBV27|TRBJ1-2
CASSFSGLGYTF
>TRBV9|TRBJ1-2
CASSIKRTGRDYGYTF
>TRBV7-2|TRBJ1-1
CASSLHRGGTEAFF
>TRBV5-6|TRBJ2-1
CASSLAEAGGQFF
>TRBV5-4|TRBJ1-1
CASSPQMNTEAFF
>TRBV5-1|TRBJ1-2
CASSPGGRASYGYTF
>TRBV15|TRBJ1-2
CATSREGGGYGYTF
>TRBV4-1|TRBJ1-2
CASSQEMGQGNFYGYTF
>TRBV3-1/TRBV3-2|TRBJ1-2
CASSQDPYYGYTF
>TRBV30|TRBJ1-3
CAWSYGGNTIYF
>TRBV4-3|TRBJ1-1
CASSQGTGGGSVGFF
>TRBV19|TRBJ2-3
CASMGGGRTDTQYF
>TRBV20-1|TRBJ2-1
CSASFAGGLTNEQFF
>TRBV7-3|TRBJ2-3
CASSLLTGGYTDTQYF
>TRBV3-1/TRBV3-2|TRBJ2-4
CASSRTSSAKNIQYF
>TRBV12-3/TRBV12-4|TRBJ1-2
CASRGQGNYGYTF
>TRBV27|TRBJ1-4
CASSSLVGQGTEKLFF
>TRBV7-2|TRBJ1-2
CASSADNSNYGYTF
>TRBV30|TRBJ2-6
CALDSSGANVLTF
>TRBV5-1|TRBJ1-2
CASSSSGNWGYTF
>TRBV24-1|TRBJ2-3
CATREQGDDTQYF
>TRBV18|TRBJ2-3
CASSPGGGLADTQYF
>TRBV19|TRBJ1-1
CATRDRESEAFF
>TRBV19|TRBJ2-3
CASSIGALAADTQYF
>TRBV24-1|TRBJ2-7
CATSQGSYEQYF
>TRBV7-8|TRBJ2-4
CASSLGQEGDIQYF